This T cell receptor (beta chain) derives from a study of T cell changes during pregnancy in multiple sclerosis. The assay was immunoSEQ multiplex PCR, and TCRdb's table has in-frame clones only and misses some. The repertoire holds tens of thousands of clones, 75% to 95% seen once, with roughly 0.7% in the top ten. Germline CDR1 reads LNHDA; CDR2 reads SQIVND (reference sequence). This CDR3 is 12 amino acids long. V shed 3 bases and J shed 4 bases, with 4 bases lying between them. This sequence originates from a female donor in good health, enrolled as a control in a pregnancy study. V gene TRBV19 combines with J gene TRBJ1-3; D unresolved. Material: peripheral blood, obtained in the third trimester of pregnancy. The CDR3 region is CASSIQGNTIYF. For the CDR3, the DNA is TGTGCCAGTAGTATTCAAGGAAACACCATATATTTT.